This record covers a single T cell receptor (beta chain). Antigen: not known. The sample belongs to a study of cytomegalovirus exposure and HLA in healthy donors. Study-level findings and limits: CMV serostatus was the only immune exposure information that was available.

Vbeta (60) and Jbeta (13) primers were used in the PCR. Method: immunoSEQ multiplex PCR; TCRdb's copy keeps in-frame clones and lacks some. This sample yields about 43,000 clones, of which roughly 80% are seen a single time; 1.4% belongs to the top ten. Donors likely had unrecorded immune exposures despite being nominally healthy when sampled. Trimming stripped 5 bases from V and 5 bases from J, with 14 bases between. CDR3 length equals 13 residues. In germline, CDR1 is SGHRS, CDR2 YFSETQ. This sequence was found in a man aged 25-45 years in good health and CMV-seronegative. Sequenced sample: PBMCs. The V and J genes are TRBV5-1 and TRBJ2-7; weak D call: TRBD2 (7 bases). The CDR3, as DNA: TGCGCCAGCAGTCCAGGGAGGGGGGACGAGCAGTACTTC. It yields the protein CASSPGRGDEQYF.